This TCR beta chain came from a study of blood T cell repertoires in COVID-19. Profiling relied on immunoSEQ multiplex PCR, and the TCRdb table lists in-frame clones only, not all of them. The data show 190,000 or so clones, around four fifths seen once. Seattle cases were enrolled at active infection and followed longitudinally. The CDR3 is made up of 14 amino acids. Germline V gives CDR1 SEHNR, CDR2 FQNEAQ (reference sequence). V lost 1 base, J lost 8 bases, and 12 bases lay in between. The sequence derives from a man aged 55 to 69 with COVID-19, enrolled during active disease. Sequenced: peripheral blood. This rearrangement joins TRBV7-9 to TRBJ1-5; D might be TRBD1 (5 bases). CDR3 in amino acids: CASSLVGPEEPQHF. The CDR3 nucleotides are TGTGCCAGCAGCTTAGTGGGGCCGGAAGAGCCCCAGCATTTT. Filled out from reference TRBV7-9 and TRBJ1-5, the complete variable domain reads DTGVSQNPRHKITKRGQNVTFRCDPISEHNRLYWYRQTLGQGPEFLTYFQNEAQLEKSRLLSDRFSAERPKGSFSTLEIQRTEQGDSAMYLCASSLVGPEEPQHFGDGTRLSIL.